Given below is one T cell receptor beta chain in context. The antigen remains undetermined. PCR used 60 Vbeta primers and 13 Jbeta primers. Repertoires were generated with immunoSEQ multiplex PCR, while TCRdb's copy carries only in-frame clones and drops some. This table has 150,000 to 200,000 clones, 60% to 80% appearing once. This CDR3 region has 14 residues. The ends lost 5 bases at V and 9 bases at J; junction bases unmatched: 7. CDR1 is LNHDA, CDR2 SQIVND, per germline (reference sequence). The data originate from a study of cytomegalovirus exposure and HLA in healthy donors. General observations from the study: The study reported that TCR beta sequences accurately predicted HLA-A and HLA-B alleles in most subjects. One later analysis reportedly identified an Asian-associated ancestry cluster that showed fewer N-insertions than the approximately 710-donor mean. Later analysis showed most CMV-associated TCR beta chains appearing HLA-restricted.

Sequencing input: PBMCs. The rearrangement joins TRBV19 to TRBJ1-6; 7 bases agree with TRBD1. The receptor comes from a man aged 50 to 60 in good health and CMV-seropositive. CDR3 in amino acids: CASSPRQGGSPLHF. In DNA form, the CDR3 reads TGTGCCAGTAGTCCAAGACAGGGTGGTTCACCCCTCCACTTT.